This is a list of T cell receptor beta chains from one sample in a study of cytomegalovirus exposure and HLA in healthy donors. Sequencing used immunoSEQ multiplex PCR; TCRdb keeps in-frame clones, though not all of them. Found here are 60,000 to 80,000 clones, approximately 80% of them singletons; the top ten hold 3%. The specimen was PBMCs. Receptor source: a girl aged 10-17 years in good health and CMV-seropositive. Each CDR3 is given with its conserved first and last residue. D genes are given only for firm matches. Part of the rows lack a size; the others show once, few, many or a class for expanded clones.

>.|TRBJ2-3|TRBV2|.
TGTGCCAGCAGTGAATTAAGGAGAGGGGATACGCAGTATTTT
CASSELRRGDTQYF
>.|TRBJ2-1|TRBV10-3|.
TGTGCCATCAGTGAGTCAAAGGGAGGTTATGGTAATGAGCAGTTCTTC
CAISESKGGYGNEQFF
>.|TRBJ1-1|TRBV11-1|.
TGTGCCAGCAGCTGGGACAAATTGAACACTGAAGCTTTCTTT
CASSWDKLNTEAFF
>.|TRBJ1-1|TRBV28|.
TGTGCCAGCAGCTATTCAGGGGAAGTCACTGAAGCTTTCTTT
CASSYSGEVTEAFF
>.|TRBJ1-5|TRBV30|TRBD1
TGTGCCTGGAGCCAAGGACAGGGCGCTTCCTATAGCAATCAGCCCCAGCATTTT
CAWSQGQGASYSNQPQHF
>.|TRBJ2-1|TRBV5-1|.
TGCGCCAGCAGCTTGTCCCCTACTTACAATGAGCAGTTCTTC
CASSLSPTYNEQFF
>few|TRBJ2-7|TRBV13|TRBD2
TGTGCCAGCAGCTTAGGCCTCGGCGGGGGGACCTACGAGCAGTACTTC
CASSLGLGGGTYEQYF
>.|TRBJ2-1|TRBV30|TRBD2
TGTGCCGGTAGCGGGAGGGGTCCCTCCTACAATGAGCAGTTCTTC
CAGSGRGPSYNEQFF
>.|TRBJ2-7|TRBV28|.
TGTGCCAGCAGTTTAGCGGCCTACGAGCAGTACTTC
CASSLAAYEQYF
>.|TRBJ2-7|TRBV21-1|.
TGTGCCAGCAGCAAATGGCCGGGTTGGGTTGCCTACGAGCAGTACTTC
CASSKWPGWVAYEQYF
>.|TRBJ2-5|TRBV11-2|.
TGTGCCAGCAGCGAACAAAGAAGAGAGACCCAGTACTTC
CASSEQRRETQYF
>.|TRBJ1-2|TRBV7-9|TRBD1
TGTGCCAGCAGCGCGCAACAGGGGAACTATGGCTACACCTTC
CASSAQQGNYGYTF
>.|TRBJ2-7|TRBV7-8|TRBD2
TGTGCCAGCAGCCTAAATCTGGCGGGGGGCTCCTACGAGCAGTACTTC
CASSLNLAGGSYEQYF
>once|TRBJ2-7|TRBV4-1|.
TGCGCCAGCAGCCAAGAGTGGGACTCCGCCTCCTACGAGCAGTACTTC
CASSQEWDSASYEQYF
>.|TRBJ2-7|TRBV4-1|.
TGCGCCAGCAGCCATAATAGCGGAACGCCTTACCCCTACGAGCAGTACTTC
CASSHNSGTPYPYEQYF
>.|TRBJ1-1|TRBV2|.
TGTGCCAGCAGGGAGGATGCGAACACTGAAGCTTTCTTT
CASREDANTEAFF
>once|TRBJ1-2|TRBV4-3|.
TGCGCCAGCAGCGCAAGGAGTCTCCCGCCCTCCTATGGCTACACCTTC
CASSARSLPPSYGYTF
>.|TRBJ1-6|TRBV30|.
TGTGCCTGGAGTGTAATGCAGATCAGCTCCTATAATTCACCCCTCCACTTT
CAWSVMQISSYNSPLHF
>.|TRBJ1-2|TRBV7-8|.
TGTGCCAGCAGCGCCCCGGGGGGCGGCTATGGCTACACCTTC
CASSAPGGGYGYTF
>few|TRBJ1-2|TRBV9|TRBD1
TGTGCCAGCAGCACCGGGACAGTCACTGGCTACACCTTC
CASSTGTVTGYTF
>.|TRBJ2-1|TRBV30|TRBD2
TGTGCCTGGAGAAGGGGGACTAGCGGAGACAATGAGCAGTTCTTC
CAWRRGTSGDNEQFF
>.|TRBJ2-3|TRBV29-1|.
TGCAGCTCCGGGACACGGAGGGATACGCAGTATTTT
CSSGTRRDTQYF
>.|TRBJ2-7|TRBV6-5|.
TGTGCCAGCAGCCGGGACTACGAGCAGTACTTC
CASSRDYEQYF
>.|TRBJ2-7|TRBV7-6|TRBD2
TGTGCCAGCAGCCCCGGGGGGGAACACGAGCAGTACTTC
CASSPGGEHEQYF
>.|TRBJ2-7|TRBV11-3|.
TGTGCCAGCAGCCCCGGCAGGGCGAACTACGAGCAGTACTTC
CASSPGRANYEQYF
>.|TRBJ2-7|TRBV11-2|.
TGTGCCAGCAGCTCCGGGACCTACGAGCAGTACTTC
CASSSGTYEQYF
>.|TRBJ2-3|TRBV4-1|.
TGCGCCAGCAGCCAAGATCCTAGCACAGATACGCAGTATTTT
CASSQDPSTDTQYF
>.|TRBJ1-2|TRBV5-1|.
TGCGCCAGCAGCTCGAACCCGGGACAAAGAATCCTCTATGGCTACACCTTC
CASSSNPGQRILYGYTF
>.|TRBJ2-5|TRBV28|TRBD2
TGTGCCAGCAGGCCTCCCAGCGGGAGACACCAAGAGACCCAGTACTTC
CASRPPSGRHQETQYF
>.|TRBJ2-7|TRBV5-1|TRBD1
TGCGCCAGCAGCAAAGGACAGGGTCCTTACGAGCAGTACTTC
CASSKGQGPYEQYF
>.|TRBJ1-3|TRBV10-3|.
TGTGCCATCAGTCCGGGTCCTTCTTCTGGAAACACCATATATTTT
CAISPGPSSGNTIYF
>.|TRBJ2-2|TRBV5-1|.
TGCGCCAGCAATCCGAGAATCCCTAACACCGGGGAGCTGTTTTTT
CASNPRIPNTGELFF
>.|TRBJ2-1|TRBV4-3|.
TGCGCCAGCAGCCAACGGGGCTTTTGGAGGGATTGGACGATCCCCTACAATGAGCAGTTCTTC
CASSQRGFWRDWTIPYNEQFF
>.|TRBJ1-2|TRBV5-1|.
TGCGCCAGCAGCTTGGTCCGGGGGAACTATGGCTACACCTTC
CASSLVRGNYGYTF
>.|TRBJ2-7|TRBV4-1|TRBD1
TGCGCCAGCAGCCAAGAAAGACCGGGACAGATCTCCTACGAGCAGTACTTC
CASSQERPGQISYEQYF
>once|TRBJ2-3|TRBV6-5|TRBD2
TGTGCCAGCAGTTCGCTGGGAGGGTCCACAGATACGCAGTATTTT
CASSSLGGSTDTQYF
>medium-sized|TRBJ2-1|TRBV2|TRBD2
TGTGCCAGCAGGCCAGGACTAGCGGGAGTAAATGAGCAGTTCTTC
CASRPGLAGVNEQFF
>.|TRBJ2-7|TRBV6-6|.
TGTGCCAGCAGTCACCTACTAGGGAAGTACGAGCAGTACTTC
CASSHLLGKYEQYF
>.|TRBJ1-3|TRBV6-1|.
TGTGCCAGCAACCCTTCCGGGAGGAGAAACACCATATATTTT
CASNPSGRRNTIYF
>.|TRBJ1-2|TRBV29-1|TRBD1
TGCAGCGTTGTCCAGGGGGCGTCGGGCTACACCTTC
CSVVQGASGYTF
>few|TRBJ1-2|TRBV7-2|TRBD1
TGTGCCAGCAGCGAAGGACAGGTACTTACGAGAGATGGCTACACCTTC
CASSEGQVLTRDGYTF
>few|TRBJ1-1|TRBV6-1|TRBD1
TGTGCCAGCGCGGGGACAGGAGGAAACACTGAAGCTTTCTTT
CASAGTGGNTEAFF
>.|TRBJ2-7|TRBV4-2|.
TGTGCCAGCAGCCAAGCACCTGACAGCTCCTACGAGCAGTACTTC
CASSQAPDSSYEQYF
>.|TRBJ1-2|TRBV5-1|.
TGCGCCAGCAGCTTGAGGACTGACCATGGCTACACCTTC
CASSLRTDHGYTF
>.|TRBJ2-7|TRBV28|TRBD1
TGTGCCAGCAGTACCCGGACAGGGTCAGGCGAGCAGTACTTC
CASSTRTGSGEQYF